This T cell receptor beta chain was sequenced during a study of blood T cell repertoires in COVID-19. About the research overall: COVID-19 samples collected from the United States, Italy and Spain covered acute and convalescent phases.

Authors' analysis steps: Estimates of nucleated cell counts were drawn from the amplification of reference gene primers. The method was immunoSEQ multiplex PCR; TCRdb's version includes in-frame clones alone and lacks a portion of them. The D gene and trimming were derived from the DNA, and the V and J assignments and clone size from that table. The repertoire holds approximately 100,000 clones, roughly 76% seen once, with approximately 16% in the top ten. The CDR3 loop spans 14 amino acids. Unmatched junction bases numbered 9, after V lost 4 bases and J lost 6 bases. The germline V gene encodes CDR1 SGHRS and CDR2 YFSETQ.

The chain uses TRBV5-1 and TRBJ2-5, with 7 bases lining up with TRBD2. Sequencing input: peripheral blood. This TCR was sampled from an elderly woman with active or convalescent COVID-19. The CDR3 protein is CASSTGLRPQTQYF. The CDR3 nucleotides read TGCGCCAGCAGCACGGGACTACGACCGCAGACCCAGTACTTC. The full variable domain, rest sourced from reference TRBV5-1 and TRBJ2-5, is KAGVTQTPRYLIKTRGQQVTLSCSPISGHRSVSWYQQTPGQGLQFLFEYFSETQRNKGNFPGRFSGRQFSNSRSEMNVSTLELGDSALYLCASSTGLRPQTQYFGPGTRLLVL.